Listed below are T cell receptor beta chains from one sample, sequenced in a study of blood T cell repertoires in COVID-19. TCRdb's table, derived via immunoSEQ multiplex PCR, lists solely in-frame clones and lacks some. Of about 100,000 clones listed, around 92% are singletons. The source material was peripheral blood. These receptors were taken from a man aged 50 to 59 with active COVID-19. Both conserved end residues are part of each CDR3. Fields, in order: clone size, V gene, J gene, D gene, CDR3 protein, CDR3 DNA. A D gene is named only where the DNA matches it firmly. Size is stated for part of the rows, as once, few or many counts, or as a class when the clone is expanded.

clone_size: once; v_call: TRBV4-1; j_call: TRBJ2-3; d_call: TRBD2; cdr3_aa: CASSPIAGGESYTDTQYF; cdr3_nt: TGCGCCAGCAGCCCCATAGCGGGAGGCGAGAGTTACACAGATACGCAGTATTTT
clone_size: .; v_call: TRBV18; j_call: TRBJ1-4; d_call: TRBD1; cdr3_aa: CASSPPFGTGGVKLFF; cdr3_nt: TGTGCCAGCTCACCACCGTTCGGGACAGGGGGCGTAAAACTGTTTTTT
clone_size: .; v_call: TRBV27; j_call: TRBJ2-7; d_call: TRBD2; cdr3_aa: CASSLSSGATYEQYF; cdr3_nt: TGTGCCAGCAGCCTTTCTAGCGGAGCTACCTACGAGCAGTACTTC
clone_size: .; v_call: TRBV18; j_call: TRBJ2-4; d_call: .; cdr3_aa: CASSPSGPKNIQYF; cdr3_nt: TGTGCCAGCTCACCGTCAGGCCCCAAAAACATTCAGTACTTC
clone_size: few; v_call: TRBV7-9; j_call: TRBJ2-2; d_call: .; cdr3_aa: CASSLVAAGPTGELFF; cdr3_nt: TGTGCCAGCAGCTTAGTCGCGGCGGGTCCCACCGGGGAGCTGTTTTTT
clone_size: once; v_call: TRBV7-2; j_call: TRBJ1-6; d_call: .; cdr3_aa: CASSLGGGTYNSPLHF; cdr3_nt: TGTGCCAGCAGCTTGGGGGGTGGAACCTATAATTCACCCCTCCACTTT
clone_size: .; v_call: TRBV7-9; j_call: TRBJ1-5; d_call: .; cdr3_aa: CASSSNNQPQHF; cdr3_nt: TGTGCCAGCAGCTCAAACAATCAGCCCCAGCATTTT
clone_size: .; v_call: TRBV2; j_call: TRBJ1-1; d_call: TRBD1; cdr3_aa: CASSALRQGKEGAFF; cdr3_nt: TGTGCCAGCAGTGCCCTCCGACAGGGTAAAGAGGGAGCTTTCTTT
clone_size: .; v_call: TRBV20-1; j_call: TRBJ1-2; d_call: .; cdr3_aa: CSAKGEYGYTF; cdr3_nt: TGCAGTGCTAAGGGGGAATATGGCTACACCTTC
clone_size: .; v_call: TRBV3-1/TRBV3-2; j_call: TRBJ2-7; d_call: .; cdr3_aa: CASSLQAASYEQYF; cdr3_nt: TGTGCCAGCAGCCTCCAAGCGGCCTCCTACGAGCAGTACTTC
clone_size: .; v_call: TRBV10-3; j_call: TRBJ2-5; d_call: TRBD1; cdr3_aa: CAISSLGQGQETQYF; cdr3_nt: TGTGCCATCAGCTCCCTGGGACAGGGGCAAGAGACCCAGTACTTC
clone_size: .; v_call: TRBV7-2; j_call: TRBJ2-7; d_call: TRBD2; cdr3_aa: CASSSGTKSYEQYF; cdr3_nt: TGTGCCAGCAGCTCCGGGACTAAAAGCTACGAGCAGTACTTC
clone_size: .; v_call: TRBV5-1; j_call: TRBJ2-1; d_call: TRBD2; cdr3_aa: CASSSTSGWYNEQFF; cdr3_nt: TGCGCCAGCAGCTCGACTAGCGGTTGGTACAATGAGCAGTTCTTC
clone_size: .; v_call: TRBV6-5; j_call: TRBJ2-7; d_call: TRBD1; cdr3_aa: CASSYSSTGYYEQYF; cdr3_nt: TGTGCCAGCAGTTACTCCTCGACAGGGTACTACGAGCAGTACTTC
clone_size: .; v_call: TRBV3-1/TRBV3-2; j_call: TRBJ2-1; d_call: TRBD2; cdr3_aa: CASSQGTLAGDRNNEQFF; cdr3_nt: TGTGCCAGCAGCCAAGGAACTCTCGCGGGAGACCGCAACAATGAGCAGTTCTTC
clone_size: once; v_call: TRBV30; j_call: TRBJ2-1; d_call: .; cdr3_aa: CAWSVRAGYGNNEQFF; cdr3_nt: TGTGCCTGGAGTGTAAGAGCAGGCTACGGGAACAATGAGCAGTTCTTC
clone_size: .; v_call: TRBV29-1; j_call: TRBJ2-3; d_call: .; cdr3_aa: CSVDREVLWDGTDTQYF; cdr3_nt: TGCAGCGTTGACAGGGAGGTTCTATGGGATGGCACAGATACGCAGTATTTT
clone_size: .; v_call: TRBV28; j_call: TRBJ1-3; d_call: TRBD1; cdr3_aa: CASGTAGNTIYF; cdr3_nt: TGTGCCAGCGGGACAGCGGGAAACACCATATATTTT
clone_size: .; v_call: TRBV5-4; j_call: TRBJ2-2; d_call: .; cdr3_aa: CASSSDITTGELFF; cdr3_nt: TGTGCCAGCAGCTCGGACATAACGACCGGGGAGCTGTTTTTT
clone_size: .; v_call: TRBV2; j_call: TRBJ2-1; d_call: TRBD1; cdr3_aa: CASSDSGGWYEQFF; cdr3_nt: TGTGCCAGCAGTGATTCAGGGGGCTGGTATGAGCAGTTCTTC
clone_size: .; v_call: TRBV18; j_call: TRBJ2-1; d_call: .; cdr3_aa: CASSPPVRGNNEQFF; cdr3_nt: TGTGCCAGCTCACCACCAGTCCGGGGGAACAATGAGCAGTTCTTC